The present T cell receptor beta chain was sequenced within a study of beta chain features in type 1 diabetes. Trimming shortened V by 6 bases and J by 4 bases, and 15 bases separated the two germline ends. This CDR3 has 14 residues. Germline V gene lookup returns CDR1 SGHNT and CDR2 YYREEE (reference sequence). The sequenced template was cDNA made from the entire isolated RNA. For naive, central memory and regulatory T cell samples, reads averaged around 3.8 million. Sequenced by immunoSEQ multiplex PCR; TCRdb stores in-frame clones only, minus some. The sample contains under 900,000 clones, roughly a sixth of which appear only once. Only a few counts were recorded for this clone.

The receptor's source is a woman between 18 and 29 years old in good health. Source material: naive CD4+ T cells from blood. The chain recombines TRBV5-4 with TRBJ2-3; maybe TRBD2 (5 bases). CDR3 DNA: TGTGCCAGCAAGGGTCCGGGGAACCCAGATACGCAGTATTTT. Translation: CASKGPGNPDTQYF.